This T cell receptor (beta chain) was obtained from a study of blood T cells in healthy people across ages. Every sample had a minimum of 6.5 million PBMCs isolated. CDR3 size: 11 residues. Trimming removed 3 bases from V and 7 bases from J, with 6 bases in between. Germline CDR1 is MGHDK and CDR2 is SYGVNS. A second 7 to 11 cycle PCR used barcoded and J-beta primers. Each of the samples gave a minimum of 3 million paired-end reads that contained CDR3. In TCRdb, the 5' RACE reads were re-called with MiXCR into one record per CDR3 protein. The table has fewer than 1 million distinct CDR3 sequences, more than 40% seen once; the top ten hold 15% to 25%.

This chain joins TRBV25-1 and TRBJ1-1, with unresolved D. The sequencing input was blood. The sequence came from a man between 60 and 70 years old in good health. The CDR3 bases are TGTGCCAGCAGTGACGCCCTTGAAGCTTTCTTT. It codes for CASSDALEAFF.